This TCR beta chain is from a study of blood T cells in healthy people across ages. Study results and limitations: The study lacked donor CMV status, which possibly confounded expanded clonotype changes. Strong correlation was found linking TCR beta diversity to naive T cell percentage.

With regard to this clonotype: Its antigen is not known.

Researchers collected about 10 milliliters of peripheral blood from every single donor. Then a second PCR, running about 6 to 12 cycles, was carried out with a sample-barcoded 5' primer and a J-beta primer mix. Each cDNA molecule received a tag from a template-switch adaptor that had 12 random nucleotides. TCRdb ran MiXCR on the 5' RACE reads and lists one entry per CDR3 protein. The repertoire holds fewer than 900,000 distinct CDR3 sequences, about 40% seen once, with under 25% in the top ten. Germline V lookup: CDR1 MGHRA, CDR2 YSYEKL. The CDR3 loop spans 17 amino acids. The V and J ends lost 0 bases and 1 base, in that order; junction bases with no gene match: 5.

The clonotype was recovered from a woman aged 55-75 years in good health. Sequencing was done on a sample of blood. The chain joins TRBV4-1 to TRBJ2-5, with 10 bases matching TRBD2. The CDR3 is CASSQDKRGGLQETQYF. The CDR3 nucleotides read TGCGCCAGCAGCCAAGATAAGCGGGGGGGACTCCAAGAGACCCAGTACTTC.